One and the same sample provided the 17 T cell receptor beta chains below, sequenced in a study of PD-1 blockade in mismatch repair-deficient tumors. TCRdb's copy holds only in-frame clones and misses some; the assay was immunoSEQ multiplex PCR. The profile shows about 38,000 clones, more than 75% of them singletons. The starting material was peripheral blood, obtained roughly 76 weeks after starting pembrolizumab. The receptor source for this set is an adult with mismatch repair-deficient cancer.

V and J are TRBV6-5 and TRBJ2-5; perhaps TRBD2 as D (6 bases). This CDR3 comprises 14 residues. Germline CDR1 reads MNHEY; CDR2 reads SVGAGI. Trimming shortened V by 2 bases and J by 1 base, and 8 bases separated the two germline ends. CDR3 sequence reads: CASSYREAQETQYF. The CDR3 nucleotides read TGTGCCAGCAGTTACAGGGAGGCCCAAGAGACCCAGTACTTC.

The rearrangement uses TRBV23-1 and TRBJ2-1; D may match TRBD1 or TRBD2 (6 bases each). Being an ORF, TRBV23-1 has a function that is uncertain. Between the trimmed V and J ends, which lost 3 bases and 6 bases, there was a span of 15 bases. This CDR3 contains 15 residues. In DNA, the CDR3 is TGCGCCAGCAGTCAGAGGGAGAGGGGGGTCAATGAGCAGTTCTTC. This sequence encodes CASSQRERGVNEQFF.

The V and J genes are TRBV6-1 and TRBJ2-5; D is possibly TRBD1 or TRBD2 (7 bases each). V gave up 0 bases and J gave up 5 bases, with 16 bases separating them. The V gene's germline CDR1 is MNHNS and CDR2 SASEGT. The CDR3 consists of 16 residues. CDR3 in DNA: TGTGCCAGCAGTGAAGCGGGAGGGGGCTCGATGGAGACCCAGTACTTC. Its translation: CASSEAGGGSMETQYF.

CDR3 bases: TGTGCCATCAGTGAGTCAGGGGGGACCCTTACCGGGGAGCTGTTTTTT. It codes for CAISESGGTLTGELFF. V gene TRBV10-3 combines with J gene TRBJ2-2; D tentatively fits TRBD1 or TRBD2 (6 bases each). V was shortened by 0 bases and J by 5 bases, with 13 bases between the two germline ends. The CDR3 consists of 16 residues. Germline-derived CDR1 and CDR2 are ENHRY and SYGVKD.

This chain joins TRBV11-3 and TRBJ2-1; 13 positions agree with TRBD2. Trimming removed 5 bases from V and 5 bases from J; junction bases left unmatched: 9. This CDR3 region has 17 residues. Germline V CDR1 and CDR2: SGHNT, YENEEA. CDR3: CASSHRLGLAGHNEQFF. The CDR3 DNA reads TGTGCCAGCAGCCATCGATTGGGACTAGCGGGACACAATGAGCAGTTCTTC.

This chain joins TRBV9 and TRBJ2-7, with 9 bases identical to TRBD2. Germline CDR1 is SGDLS and CDR2 is YYNGEE. With 4 bases clipped from V and 6 bases from J, the junction kept 11 bases outside the gene matches. The CDR3 is 15 amino acids. The DNA for the CDR3 is TGTGCCAGCAGCCCAACCGGGACTAGCCGTGGCGAGCAGTACTTC. Translating it yields CASSPTGTSRGEQYF.

The chain is built from TRBV27 and TRBJ1-2; D call uncertain. The germline gives CDR1 MNHEY, CDR2 SMNVEV (reference sequence). This CDR3 is 14 amino acids long. Trimming took 3 bases from V and 2 from J, leaving 10 bases between them. CDR3 in amino acids: CASSLPGFNYGYTF. CDR3 nucleotide sequence: TGTGCCAGCAGTTTGCCTGGGTTCAACTATGGCTACACCTTC.

The rearrangement links TRBV6-1 to TRBJ1-5, with 7 bases fitting TRBD1. Germline CDR1 and CDR2: MNHNS and SASEGT. J was trimmed by 5 bases and V by 5 bases; bases with no gene match: 9. The CDR3 sequence is 15 residues long. CDR3 residues: CASSLQGGSYQPQHF. The DNA for the CDR3 is TGTGCCAGCAGTCTCCAGGGGGGCTCCTATCAGCCCCAGCATTTT.

Worth noting for this clone: A junction boundary mismatches the germline segment, possibly from a read error. The chain has TRBV5-6 and TRBJ2-3; D could derive from TRBD1 or TRBD2 (7 bases each). The length of the CDR3 is 12 residues. Per germline, CDR1 SGHDT and CDR2 YYEEEE. CDR3 sequence (DNA): TGTGCCAGCAGCTACCGGGACAGCGGGACCCAATTT. It specifies CASSYRDSGTQF.

The chain recombines TRBV5-1 with TRBJ2-7; possible D gene TRBD1, 6 bases. Germline V CDR1 and CDR2: SGHRS, YFSETQ. The CDR3 sequence is 15 residues long. The germline V and J ends were trimmed by 4 bases and 0 bases, with 14 bases remaining between them. CDR3 DNA sequence: TGCGCCAGCAGCCAAACAGGGTCGGGCTCCTACGAGCAGTACTTC. Translation gives CASSQTGSGSYEQYF.

This clone was recorded only once. The CDR3 nucleotides are TGTGCCAGCAGCTTGGACAGGGGGGCTTATGGCTACACCTTC. Translated, it gives CASSLDRGAYGYTF. V and J are TRBV7-3 and TRBJ1-2; 10 nucleotides agree with TRBD1. The J segment lost 5 bases and the V segment lost 3 bases, leaving 3 bases of the junction unmatched. This CDR3 spans 14 amino acids. The V gene's germline CDR1 is SGHTA and CDR2 FQGTGA.

This chain joins TRBV27 and TRBJ2-7; 13 nucleotides line up with TRBD2. V shed 3 bases and J 0 bases; nucleotides not matched to a gene: 14. The germline gives CDR1 MNHEY, CDR2 SMNVEV (reference sequence). The CDR3 covers 20 residues. The CDR3 DNA reads as TGTGCCAGCAGTTTCAGGGGGCCTGGACTAGCGGGAGTTCCCTCCTACGAGCAGTACTTC. It specifies CASSFRGPGLAGVPSYEQYF.

V and J are TRBV10-3 and TRBJ2-1; D is undetermined. Germline CDR1 and CDR2: ENHRY and SYGVKD. V gave up 4 bases and J gave up 9 bases, with 13 bases separating them. The CDR3 consists of 13 residues. The CDR3 coding sequence is TGTGCCATCAGTGGCTTAGGAGCTACTGAGCAGTTCTTC. It encodes CAISGLGATEQFF.

V usage is TRBV5-1 and J usage is TRBJ2-3, with 9 bases matching TRBD2. The CDR3 runs to 16 residues. After removal of 0 bases from V and 4 bases from J, the junction contained 6 bases not matched to a gene. The germline gives CDR1 SGHRS, CDR2 YFSETQ. The CDR3 DNA reads as TGCGCCAGCAGCTTGGATGGGGCGGGAGGGTCAGATACGCAGTATTTT. As protein: CASSLDGAGGSDTQYF.

This chain links TRBV27 with TRBJ1-2, with TRBD1 identical over 8 bases. CDR1 and CDR2 (germline): MNHEY, SMNVEV (reference sequence). The CDR3 runs to 15 residues. V trimming: 6 bases; J trimming: 8 bases; junction bases outside the gene matches: 14. The CDR3, as DNA: TGTGCCAGCAGCCCCTCCCCCAGGGGGCTGGGCGGCTACACCTTC. This sequence encodes CASSPSPRGLGGYTF.

The rearrangement uses TRBV19 and TRBJ1-5; no clear D gene. V lost 6 bases and J lost 4, with 10 bases in between. Germline CDR1 is LNHDA and CDR2 is SQIVND (reference sequence). This CDR3 comprises 13 residues. Here the CDR3 DNA reads TGTGCCAGTAGCCCTCGGCCTAATCAGCCCCAGCATTTT. Translating gives CASSPRPNQPQHF.

The chain couples TRBV6-5 to TRBJ2-2; TRBD1 aligns across 7 bases. Germline V gene lookup returns CDR1 MNHEY and CDR2 SVGAGI. This CDR3 is built from 14 residues. The ends lost 5 bases at V and 7 bases at J; junction bases unmatched: 7. This CDR3 reads CASSRGGAIGELFF. CDR3 nucleotides: TGTGCCAGCAGTCGAGGGGGCGCGATCGGGGAGCTGTTTTTT.